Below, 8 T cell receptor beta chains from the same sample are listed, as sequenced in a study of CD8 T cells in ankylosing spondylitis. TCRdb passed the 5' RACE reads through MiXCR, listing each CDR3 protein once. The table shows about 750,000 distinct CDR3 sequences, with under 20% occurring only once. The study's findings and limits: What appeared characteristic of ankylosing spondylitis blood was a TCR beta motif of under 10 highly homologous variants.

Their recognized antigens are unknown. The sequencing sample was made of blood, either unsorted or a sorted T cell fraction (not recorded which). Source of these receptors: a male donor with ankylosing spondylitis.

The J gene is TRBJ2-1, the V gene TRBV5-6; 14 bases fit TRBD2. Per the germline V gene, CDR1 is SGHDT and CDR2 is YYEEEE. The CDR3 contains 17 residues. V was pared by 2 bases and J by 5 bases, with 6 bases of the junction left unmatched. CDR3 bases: TGTGCCAGCAGCTTTAGGACTAGCGGGGGGCCCCACAATGAGCAGTTCTTC. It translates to CASSFRTSGGPHNEQFF. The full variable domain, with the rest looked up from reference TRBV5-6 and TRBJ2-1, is DAGVTQSPTHLIKTRGQQVTLRCSPKSGHDTVSWYQQALGQGPQFIFQYYEEEERQRGNFPDRFSGHQFPNYSSELNVNALLLGDSALYLCASSFRTSGGPHNEQFFGPGTRLTVL.

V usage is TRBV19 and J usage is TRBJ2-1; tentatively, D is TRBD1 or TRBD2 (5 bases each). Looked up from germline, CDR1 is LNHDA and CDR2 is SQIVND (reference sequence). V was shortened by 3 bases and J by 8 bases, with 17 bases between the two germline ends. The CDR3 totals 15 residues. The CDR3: CASSMRGKFLDEQFF. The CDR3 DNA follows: TGTGCCAGTAGTATGAGGGGCAAGTTTTTAGATGAGCAGTTCTTC.

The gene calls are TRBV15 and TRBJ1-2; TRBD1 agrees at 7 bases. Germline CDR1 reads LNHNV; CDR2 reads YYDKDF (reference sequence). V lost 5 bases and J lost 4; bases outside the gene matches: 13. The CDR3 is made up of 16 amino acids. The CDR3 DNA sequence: TGTGCCACCAGCGAAGAGGTGGGGGACAGTTCCTATGGCTACACCTTC. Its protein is CATSEEVGDSSYGYTF. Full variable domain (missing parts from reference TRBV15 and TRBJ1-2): DAMVIQNPRYQVTQFGKPVTLSCSQTLNHNVMYWYQQKSSQAPKLLFHYYDKDFNNEADTPDNFQSRRPNTSFCFLDIRSPGLGDTAMYLCATSEEVGDSSYGYTFGSGTRLTVV.

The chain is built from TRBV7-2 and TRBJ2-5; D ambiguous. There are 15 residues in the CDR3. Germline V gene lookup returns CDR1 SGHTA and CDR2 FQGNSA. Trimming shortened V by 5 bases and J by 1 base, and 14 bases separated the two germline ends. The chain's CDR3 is CASSRGPSAQETQYF. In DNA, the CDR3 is TGTGCCAGCAGCAGAGGTCCCTCTGCCCAAGAGACCCAGTACTTC.

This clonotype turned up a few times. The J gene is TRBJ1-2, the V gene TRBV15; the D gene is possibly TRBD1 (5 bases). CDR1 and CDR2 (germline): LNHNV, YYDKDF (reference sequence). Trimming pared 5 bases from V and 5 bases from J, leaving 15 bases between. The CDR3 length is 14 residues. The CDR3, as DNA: TGTGCCACCAGCGTGGTGGGGGGGTGGTATGGCTACACCTTC. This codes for CATSVVGGWYGYTF.

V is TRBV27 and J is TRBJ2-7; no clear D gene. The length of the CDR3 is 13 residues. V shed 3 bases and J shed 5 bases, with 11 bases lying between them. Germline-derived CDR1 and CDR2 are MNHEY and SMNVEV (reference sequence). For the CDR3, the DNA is TGTGCCAGCAGTTTCGGACCAGAGGACGAGCAGTACTTC. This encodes CASSFGPEDEQYF.

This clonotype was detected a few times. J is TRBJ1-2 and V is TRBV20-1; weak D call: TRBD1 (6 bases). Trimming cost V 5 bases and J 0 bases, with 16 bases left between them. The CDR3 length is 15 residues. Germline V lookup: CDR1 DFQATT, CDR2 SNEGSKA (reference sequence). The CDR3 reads CSALNRDKANYGYTF. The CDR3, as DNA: TGCAGTGCTCTTAACCGGGACAAAGCTAACTATGGCTACACCTTC.

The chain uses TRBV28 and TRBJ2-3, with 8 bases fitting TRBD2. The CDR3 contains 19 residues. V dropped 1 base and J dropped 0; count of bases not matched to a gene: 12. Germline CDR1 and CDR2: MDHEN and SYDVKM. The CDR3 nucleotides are TGTGCCAGCAGTTTATCGTTATGGGCTAGCGGGCGTAGCACAGATACGCAGTATTTT. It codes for CASSLSLWASGRSTDTQYF.